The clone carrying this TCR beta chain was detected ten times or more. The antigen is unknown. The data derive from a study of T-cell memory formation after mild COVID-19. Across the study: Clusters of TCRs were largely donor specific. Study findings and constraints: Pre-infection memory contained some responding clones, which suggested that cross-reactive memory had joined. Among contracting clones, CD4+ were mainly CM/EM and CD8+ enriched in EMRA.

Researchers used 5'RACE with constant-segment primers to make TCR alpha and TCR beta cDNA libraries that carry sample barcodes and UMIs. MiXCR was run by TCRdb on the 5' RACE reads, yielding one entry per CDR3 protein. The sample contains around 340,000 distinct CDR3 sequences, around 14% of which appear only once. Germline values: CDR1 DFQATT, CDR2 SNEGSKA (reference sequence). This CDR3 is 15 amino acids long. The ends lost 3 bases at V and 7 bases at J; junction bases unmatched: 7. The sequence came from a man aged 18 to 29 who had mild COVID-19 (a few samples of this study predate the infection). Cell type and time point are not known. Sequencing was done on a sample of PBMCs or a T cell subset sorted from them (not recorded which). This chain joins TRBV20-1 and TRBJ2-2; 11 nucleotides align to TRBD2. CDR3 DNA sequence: TGCAGTGCTAGGACTAGCGGGAAGGATGGCGGGGAGCTGTTTTTT. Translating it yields CSARTSGKDGGELFF.